These 7 T cell receptor beta chains share one sample of origin, sequenced in a study of type 1 and type 2 diabetes patients. Genomic DNA was the PCR template. Multiplex PCR with 30 forward and 13 reverse primers amplified the TCR beta CDR3. TCRdb fed the multiplex PCR reads into MiXCR, producing one record per CDR3 protein. The table lists around 300,000 distinct CDR3 sequences, around 47% of them singletons. The sample was peripheral blood mononuclear cells (PBMCs). Source of these receptors: a man between 18 and 35 years old with type 2 diabetes.

The CDR3 loop reads CASSEQADTQYF. The CDR3 coding sequence is TGTGCCAGCAGTGAGCAGGCAGATACGCAGTATTTT. The chain carries TRBV2 and TRBJ2-3; unclear D gene. The CDR3 loop spans 12 amino acids. CDR1 is SNHLY, CDR2 FYNNEI, per germline. The V gene lost 3 bases and the J gene lost 4 bases, with 5 bases spanning the gap.

The chain recombines TRBV7-2 with TRBJ2-5; D perhaps matches TRBD2 (6 bases). V was cut by 7 bases and J by 4 bases, with 13 bases left in between. There are 13 residues in the CDR3. Germline lookup yields CDR1 SGHTA and CDR2 FQGNSA. The CDR3 bases are TGTGCCAGCACCACACGGGACTTAGAGACCCAGTACTTC. This encodes CASTTRDLETQYF.

The V call is TRBV15, the J call TRBJ2-7; weak D call: TRBD2 (5 bases). Trimming removed 5 bases at V and 6 bases at J, with 14 bases between. This CDR3 has 13 residues. Per the germline V gene, CDR1 is LNHNV and CDR2 is YYDKDF (reference sequence). CDR3 protein: CATSRGIHGEQYF. CDR3 coding DNA: TGTGCCACCAGCCGGGGAATTCATGGCGAGCAGTACTTC.

This clonotype was detected a few times. V usage is TRBV28 and J usage is TRBJ2-7, with TRBD2 matching over 10 bases. The junction had 2 bases not matched to a gene; V was cut back by 5 bases and J by 1 base. Germline CDR1 is MDHEN and CDR2 is SYDVKM. CDR3 length equals 14 residues. The CDR3 is CASSGLAESYEQYF. CDR3 sequence (DNA): TGTGCCAGCAGTGGACTAGCGGAATCCTACGAGCAGTACTTC.

Of note for this clonotype: A junction boundary mismatches the germline segment, possibly from a read error. The chain is built from TRBV12-3 or TRBV12-4 and TRBJ2-7; D unresolved. The CDR3 is 12 amino acids. CDR3 residues: CASSLRWSEQHF. The DNA of the CDR3 is TGTGCCAGCAGTTTACGGTGGTCCGAGCAGCACTTC.

The sample holds a few counts of this clonotype. J is TRBJ2-2 and V is TRBV4-1; D uncertain. V gave up 7 bases and J gave up 0 bases, with 6 bases separating them. The CDR3 loop spans 13 amino acids. Germline V CDR1 and CDR2: MGHRA, YSYEKL. The CDR3 nucleotides are TGCGCCAGCAAGGCCTCGAACACCGGGGAGCTGTTTTTT. This encodes CASKASNTGELFF.

This clonotype was seen only once. An end of the junction differs from the germline gene, which may be a read error. V is TRBV30 and J is TRBJ1-2; no clear D gene. The CDR3 spans 14 residues. Germline assignment: CDR1 GTSNPN and CDR2 SVGIG (reference sequence). CDR3 loop: CALSGSGVYYGYTF. As DNA, the CDR3 is TGTGCCTTGAGTGGCTCAGGAGTCTACTATGGCTACACCTTC.